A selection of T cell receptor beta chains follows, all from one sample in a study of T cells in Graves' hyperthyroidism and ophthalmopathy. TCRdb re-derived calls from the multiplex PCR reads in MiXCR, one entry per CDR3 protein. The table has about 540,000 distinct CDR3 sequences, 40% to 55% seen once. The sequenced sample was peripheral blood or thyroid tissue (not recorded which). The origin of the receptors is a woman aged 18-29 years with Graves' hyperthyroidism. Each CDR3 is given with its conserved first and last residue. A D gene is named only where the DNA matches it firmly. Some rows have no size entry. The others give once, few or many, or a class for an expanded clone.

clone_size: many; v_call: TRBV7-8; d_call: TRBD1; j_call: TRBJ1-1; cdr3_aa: CASSDRGGVEAFF; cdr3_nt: TGTGCCAGCAGCGACAGGGGCGGAGTTGAAGCTTTCTTT
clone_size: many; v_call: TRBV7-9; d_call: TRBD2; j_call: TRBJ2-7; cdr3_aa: CASSAPRLADEQYF; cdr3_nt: TGTGCCAGCAGTGCCCCGAGGCTAGCGGACGAGCAGTACTTC
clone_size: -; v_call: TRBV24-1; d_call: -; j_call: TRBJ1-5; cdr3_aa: CATGEGVSQSQHF; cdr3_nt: TGTGCCACCGGAGAGGGGGTTAGTCAGTCCCAGCATTTT
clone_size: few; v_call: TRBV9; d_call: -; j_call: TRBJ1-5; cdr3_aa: CASSYRENQPQHF; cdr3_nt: TGTGCCAGCAGTTATAGGGAGAATCAGCCCCAGCATTTT
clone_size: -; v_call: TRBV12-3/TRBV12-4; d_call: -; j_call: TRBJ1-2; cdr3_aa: CASSLSMGGPGYTF; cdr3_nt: TGTGCCAGCAGTTTATCAATGGGCGGTCCTGGCTACACCTTC
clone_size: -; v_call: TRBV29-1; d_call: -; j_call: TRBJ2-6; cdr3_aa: CSLWSAGANVLTF; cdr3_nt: TGCAGCTTATGGTCAGCTGGGGCCAACGTCCTGACTTTC
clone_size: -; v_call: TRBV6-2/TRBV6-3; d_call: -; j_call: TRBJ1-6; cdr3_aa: CASSYPYNSPLHF; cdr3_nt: TGTGCCAGCAGTTACCCCTATAATTCACCCCTCCACTTT
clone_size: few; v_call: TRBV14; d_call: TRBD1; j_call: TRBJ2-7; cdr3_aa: CASSQNWDSLEQYF; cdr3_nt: TGTGCCAGCAGCCAGAATTGGGACAGTTTAGAGCAGTACTTC
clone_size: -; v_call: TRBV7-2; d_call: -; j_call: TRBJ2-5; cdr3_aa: CASSRPGAYQETQYF; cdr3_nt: TGTGCCAGCAGCCGTCCGGGGGCGTACCAAGAGACCCAGTACTTC
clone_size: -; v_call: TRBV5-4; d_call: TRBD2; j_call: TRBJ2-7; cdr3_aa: CASSLEAGLAGQLYEQYF; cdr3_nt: TGTGCCAGCAGCTTGGAAGCTGGCCTAGCGGGACAACTCTACGAGCAGTACTTC
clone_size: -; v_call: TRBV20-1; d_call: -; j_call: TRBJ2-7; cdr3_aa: CSAREGPSEQYF; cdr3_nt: TGCAGTGCTAGAGAGGGGCCGAGCGAGCAGTACTTC
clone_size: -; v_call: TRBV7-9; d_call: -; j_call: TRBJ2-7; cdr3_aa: CASSPTSRGPLSYEQYF; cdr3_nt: TGTGCCAGCAGCCCCACCTCTCGCGGACCTCTCTCCTACGAGCAGTACTTC
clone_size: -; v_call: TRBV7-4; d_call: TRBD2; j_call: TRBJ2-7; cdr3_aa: CASSTGLAGFSRAYEQYF; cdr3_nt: TGTGCCAGCAGCACCGGACTAGCGGGATTTTCTCGGGCGTACGAGCAGTACTTC
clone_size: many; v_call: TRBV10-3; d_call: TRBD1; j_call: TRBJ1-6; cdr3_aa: CAIRDRGDNSPLHF; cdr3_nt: TGTGCCATCAGGGACAGGGGGGACAATTCACCCCTCCACTTT
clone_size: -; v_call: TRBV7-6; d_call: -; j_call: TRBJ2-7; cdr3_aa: CASSDGNEQYF; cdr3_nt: TGTGCCAGCAGCGACGGGAATGAGCAGTACTTC
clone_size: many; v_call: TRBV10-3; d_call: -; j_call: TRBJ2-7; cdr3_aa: CAISLAGEQYF; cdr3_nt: TGTGCCATCAGCTTGGCAGGCGAGCAGTACTTC
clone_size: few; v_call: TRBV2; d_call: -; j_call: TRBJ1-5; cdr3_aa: CASSEFRRDSNQPQHF; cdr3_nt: TGTGCCAGCAGTGAATTTCGGAGAGATAGCAATCAGCCCCAGCATTTT
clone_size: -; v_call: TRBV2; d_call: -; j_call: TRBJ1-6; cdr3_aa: CASSLRPGKSSPLHF; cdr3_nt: TGTGCCAGCAGCCTTCGGCCGGGAAAAAGTTCACCCCTCCACTTT
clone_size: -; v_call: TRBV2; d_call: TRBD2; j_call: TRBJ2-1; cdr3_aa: CASMETSGYNEQFF; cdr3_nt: TGTGCCAGCATGGAGACTAGCGGCTACAATGAGCAGTTCTTC
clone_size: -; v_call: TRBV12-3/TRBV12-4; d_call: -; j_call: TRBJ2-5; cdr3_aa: CASSQAGRDETQYF; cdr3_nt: TGTGCCAGCAGTCAAGCCGGCAGGGATGAGACCCAGTACTTC
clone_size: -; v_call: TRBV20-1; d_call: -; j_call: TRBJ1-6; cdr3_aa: CSATPRGSPLHF; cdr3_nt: TGCAGTGCTACCCCCAGGGGCTCACCCCTCCACTTT
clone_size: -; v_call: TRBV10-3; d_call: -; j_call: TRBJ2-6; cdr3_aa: CAISGNSGANVLTF; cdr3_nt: TGTGCCATCAGTGGAAACTCTGGGGCCAACGTCCTGACTTTC
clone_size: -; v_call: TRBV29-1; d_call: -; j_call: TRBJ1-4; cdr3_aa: CSVARGDEKLFF; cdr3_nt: TGCAGCGTAGCCAGGGGAGATGAAAAACTGTTTTTT
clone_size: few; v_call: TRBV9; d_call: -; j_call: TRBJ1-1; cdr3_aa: CASSVQPNTEAFF; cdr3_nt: TGTGCCAGCAGCGTACAGCCGAACACTGAAGCTTTCTTT
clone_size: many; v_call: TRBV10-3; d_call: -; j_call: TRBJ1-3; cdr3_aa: CAISESTVSGNTIYF; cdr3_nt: TGTGCCATCAGTGAGTCGACAGTTTCTGGAAACACCATATATTTT
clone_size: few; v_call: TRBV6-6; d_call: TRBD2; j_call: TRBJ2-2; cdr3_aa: CASSAGDTGELFF; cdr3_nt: TGTGCCAGCAGTGCGGGAGACACCGGGGAGCTGTTTTTT
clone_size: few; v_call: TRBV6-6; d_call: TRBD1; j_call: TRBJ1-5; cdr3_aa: CASSFPTGWSNQPQHF; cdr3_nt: TGTGCCAGCAGTTTTCCGACAGGGTGGTCCAATCAGCCCCAGCATTTT
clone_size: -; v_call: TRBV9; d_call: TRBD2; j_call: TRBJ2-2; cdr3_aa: CASSVVRVLAGATGELFF; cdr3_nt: TGTGCCAGCAGCGTTGTAAGGGTACTAGCGGGAGCCACCGGGGAGCTGTTTTTT
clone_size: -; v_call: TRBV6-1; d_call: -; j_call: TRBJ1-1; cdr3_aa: CASSLFDSGPTEAFF; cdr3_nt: TGTGCCAGCAGTCTTTTTGACAGCGGGCCCACTGAAGCTTTCTTT
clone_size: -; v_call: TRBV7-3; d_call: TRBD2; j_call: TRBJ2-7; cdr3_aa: CASSQAGLAIAGEQYF; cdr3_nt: TGTGCCAGCAGCCAAGCAGGACTAGCGATCGCGGGGGAGCAGTACTTC